The next 22 T cell receptor beta chains were all read from a single sample in a study of technical replicates of blood from a few donors. Libraries were prepared by immunoSEQ multiplex PCR; TCRdb keeps only in-frame clonotypes and omits some of them. The data show almost 65,000 clones, with around 86% seen just once and 5.1% held by the top ten. Sequencing was done on a sample of PBMCs. All receptors come from a human donor in good health. Some clones in this sample may be carry-over from other donors' samples.

The chain uses TRBV19 and TRBJ1-1; 7 bases fit TRBD1. The V gene's germline CDR1 is LNHDA and CDR2 SQIVND (reference sequence). Trimming removed 7 bases from V and 3 bases from J; junction bases left unmatched: 8. CDR3 length: 14 amino acids. CDR3 DNA sequence: TGTGCCAGTACCCCGGGGCAGGGGGACACTGAAGCTTTCTTT. Translated, it gives CASTPGQGDTEAFF.

The chain employs TRBV7-9 and TRBJ2-1; TRBD1 is a possible D gene (6 bases). Deletions cut 3 bases from V and 4 bases from J, with 13 bases between. The CDR3 covers 15 residues. CDR1 is SEHNR and CDR2 is FQNEAQ in the germline V gene (reference sequence). Written as DNA, the CDR3 is TGTGCCAGCAGCTTCCGGGACACGGAGTACAATGAGCAGTTCTTC. Amino acid sequence: CASSFRDTEYNEQFF.

The V gene is TRBV7-9, the J gene TRBJ1-2, with D possibly TRBD1 on 6 matching bases. Germline V CDR1 and CDR2: SEHNR, FQNEAQ (reference sequence). Trimming took 3 bases from V and 6 from J, leaving 20 bases between them. The CDR3 has 16 amino acids. CDR3 region: CASSFSIVAGENGYTF. The CDR3 DNA sequence: TGTGCCAGCAGCTTTAGCATCGTTGCAGGGGAGAATGGCTACACCTTC.

This clone was counted once. The chain is built from TRBV15 and TRBJ1-5, with a tentative D call TRBD1 (5 bases). The germline gives CDR1 LNHNV, CDR2 YYDKDF (reference sequence). V lost 0 bases to trimming and J lost 2 bases, with 14 bases between them. CDR3 length: 17 amino acids. CDR3 sequence reads: CATSRDVWGSGNQPQHF. CDR3 sequence (DNA): TGTGCCACCAGCAGAGACGTGTGGGGCTCAGGCAATCAGCCCCAGCATTTT.

In DNA, the CDR3 is TGTGCCAGCAGCCGCCCAACGACAGGGGTTAACTATGGCTACACCTTC. Its protein is CASSRPTTGVNYGYTF. The J gene is TRBJ1-2, the V gene TRBV7-9; 8 nucleotides agree with TRBD1. The V gene's germline CDR1 is SEHNR and CDR2 FQNEAQ (reference sequence). The CDR3 has 16 residues. V lost 5 bases, J lost 1 base, and 9 bases stayed unmatched.

The CDR3 region has the DNA TGTGCCAGCAGCTTAGTGGCAGGGGTTTTCACCTTC. It codes for CASSLVAGVFTF. This chain connects TRBV11-2 to TRBJ1-2, with D perhaps matching TRBD1 (6 bases). Germline V gene lookup returns CDR1 SGHAT and CDR2 FQNNGV. The V gene lost 1 base and the J gene lost 13 bases, with 13 bases spanning the gap. There are 12 residues in the CDR3.

CDR3 nucleotide sequence: TGTGCCAGCAGGATCCCGGGGGGTACTGAAGCTTTCTTT. It encodes CASRIPGGTEAFF. This chain uses TRBV25-1 with TRBJ1-1; possibly TRBD1 for D (5 bases). The germline gives CDR1 MGHDK, CDR2 SYGVNS. V lost 6 bases, J lost 5 bases, and 13 bases lay in between. The CDR3 length is 13 residues.

This clone showed up many times. This rearrangement joins TRBV13 to TRBJ2-1; a weak D match, TRBD1 (5 bases). Trimming took off 1 base at V and 9 bases at J, with 16 bases between the two ends. In germline, CDR1 is PRHDT, CDR2 FYEKMQ (reference sequence). CDR3 length: 15 amino acids. Here the CDR3 reads CASSLEGQGDGEQFF. The CDR3 DNA follows: TGTGCCAGCAGCTTAGAGGGCCAGGGTGACGGTGAGCAGTTCTTC.

The chain carries TRBV4-1 and TRBJ2-5; 9 nucleotides line up with TRBD2. The CDR3 loop spans 17 amino acids. J gave up 2 bases and V 1 base, and 8 bases lay outside the gene matches. Germline CDR1 is MGHRA and CDR2 is YSYEKL. The CDR3 DNA follows: TGCGCCAGCAGCCAAGTCGGGCGGGGGGGTTGGCAAGAGACCCAGTACTTC. Encoded protein: CASSQVGRGGWQETQYF.

This chain uses TRBV20-1 with TRBJ2-7; TRBD1 might be the D (5 bases). V dropped 3 bases and J dropped 7 bases, with 10 bases sitting between them. This CDR3 comprises 11 residues. The germline gives CDR1 DFQATT, CDR2 SNEGSKA (reference sequence). The CDR3 protein is CSARTAREQYF. The DNA for the CDR3 is TGCAGTGCTAGGACAGCTAGGGAGCAGTACTTC.

DNA for the CDR3: TGCGCCAGCAGCTCCGGGTCTTTCCAGGGGATCAATGAGCAGTTCTTC. This codes for CASSSGSFQGINEQFF. V usage is TRBV5-1 and J usage is TRBJ2-1; tentative D call: TRBD1 (6 bases). V lost 3 bases and J lost 6, with 19 bases in between. Looked up from germline, CDR1 is SGHRS and CDR2 is YFSETQ. This CDR3 contains 16 residues.

The chain has TRBV5-1 and TRBJ1-4; 8 bases agree with TRBD1. The CDR3 runs 15 residues. The germline CDR1 and CDR2 sequences are SGHRS and YFSETQ. The V gene end was trimmed by 4 bases and the J gene end by 5 bases; junction bases not matched to a gene: 7. This chain's CDR3 is CASSTGTGLNEKLFF. The CDR3 DNA reads TGCGCCAGCAGCACCGGGACAGGCCTGAATGAAAAACTGTTTTTT.

The V gene is TRBV11-1, the J gene TRBJ2-1; no definite D call. This CDR3 contains 14 residues. The germline V and J ends were trimmed by 2 bases and 0 bases, with 5 bases remaining between them. Germline CDR1 SGHAT, CDR2 FQDESV (reference sequence). The CDR3 region is CASSLPSSYNEQFF. In nucleotides, the CDR3 is TGTGCCAGCAGCTTACCGAGCTCCTACAATGAGCAGTTCTTC.

This sequence joins TRBV30 and TRBJ1-6; maybe TRBD1 (5 bases). CDR3 length: 12 residues. V dropped 3 bases and J dropped 7 bases, with 7 bases sitting between them. Germline assignment: CDR1 GTSNPN and CDR2 SVGIG (reference sequence). CDR3 region: CAWSYRNSPLHF. The CDR3 nucleotides read TGTGCCTGGAGCTACAGGAATTCACCCCTCCACTTT.

V and J are TRBV19 and TRBJ1-5, with D maybe TRBD1 (6 bases). Between the trimmed V and J ends, which lost 1 base and 5 bases, there was a span of 12 bases. This CDR3 is 15 amino acids long. Germline CDR1 reads LNHDA; CDR2 reads SQIVND (reference sequence). DNA of the CDR3: TGTGCCAGTAGTATAGTTGGGACACTTGATCAGCCCCAGCATTTT. Protein sequence: CASSIVGTLDQPQHF.

The genes are TRBV5-1 and TRBJ2-6; D is perhaps TRBD1 (5 bases). The germline CDR1 and CDR2 sequences are SGHRS and YFSETQ. V was shortened by 2 bases and J by 4 bases, with 10 bases between the two germline ends. CDR3 length equals 15 residues. In DNA form, the CDR3 reads TGCGCCAGCAGCTTCTCAGGGCCCGGGGCCAACGTCCTGACTTTC. Amino acids: CASSFSGPGANVLTF.

The gene calls are TRBV10-3 and TRBJ1-1; D gene ambiguous. Trimming took 0 bases from V and 1 from J, leaving 6 bases between them. CDR3 length equals 14 residues. CDR1 ENHRY and CDR2 SYGVKD come from the germline V gene. The CDR3 protein is CAISESNGNTEAFF. In nucleotides, the CDR3 is TGTGCCATCAGTGAGTCAAACGGGAACACTGAAGCTTTCTTT.

This clone has just a few counts. The rearrangement uses TRBV6-4 and TRBJ1-1, with unresolved D. The CDR3 spans 13 residues. Trimming removed 4 bases from V and 2 bases from J, with 8 bases in between. CDR1 is MRHNA and CDR2 is SNTAGT in the germline V gene. In DNA, the CDR3 is TGTGCCAGCAGTGTGGAGGCCAACACTGAAGCTTTCTTT. Encoded protein: CASSVEANTEAFF.

In this sample, this clone turned up once. J is TRBJ1-5 and V is TRBV19; the D is unclear. Germline V gives CDR1 LNHDA, CDR2 SQIVND (reference sequence). The CDR3 is 16 amino acids. V dropped 4 bases and J dropped 4 bases, with 17 bases sitting between them. CDR3 protein: CASSKNTPTGNQPQHF. CDR3 DNA: TGTGCCAGTAGTAAAAACACACCGACTGGGAATCAGCCCCAGCATTTT.

The rearrangement uses TRBV5-1 and TRBJ2-3; 13 bases agree with TRBD2. V lost 1 base to trimming and J lost 1 base; unmatched junction nucleotides: 3. CDR1 is SGHRS and CDR2 is YFSETQ in the germline V gene. The CDR3 spans 17 residues. The CDR3 DNA reads TGCGCCAGCAGCTTGACTACTAGCGGGGGGGGCACAGATACGCAGTATTTT. Residues: CASSLTTSGGGTDTQYF.

The V and J genes are TRBV6-5 and TRBJ1-5; TRBD1 is a possible D gene (5 bases). CDR3 length equals 15 residues. CDR1 and CDR2 (germline): MNHEY, SVGAGI. Trimming removed 11 bases from V and 0 bases from J, with 17 bases in between. For the CDR3, the DNA is TGTGCCCTACTGGCAGGGTACGATAGCAATCAGCCCCAGCATTTT. As protein: CALLAGYDSNQPQHF.

This clone was counted a few times. The chain couples TRBV5-1 to TRBJ2-2, with 7 bases aligning to TRBD1. The CDR3 has 15 residues. With V trimmed by 3 bases and J by 5 bases, 7 bases remained unmatched. Germline V CDR1 and CDR2: SGHRS, YFSETQ. In nucleotides, the CDR3 is TGCGCCAGCAGCTACCGACAGGGAGAAACCGGGGAGCTGTTTTTT. Translating it yields CASSYRQGETGELFF.